Listed here are 9 T cell receptor beta chains from one sample, sequenced in a study of T cell clonality in common variable immunodeficiency (dated by TCRdb to 2013 to 2016). The library was generated by the immunoSEQ multiplex PCR assay. Held by TCRdb, this immuneACCESS table contains in-frame sequences only and omits some clones. Under half of the omission traces to an unresolved V gene where checked; the cause of the rest is unknown. The sample records about 35,000 clones, none occurring a single time. The ten biggest clones cover approximately 4% of the sample. Sequences were obtained from peripheral blood mononuclear cells. These receptor sequences come from a person between 18 and 69 years old in good health.

This clone was counted ten times or more. The CDR3 extends 3 residues past the end of the read, so its final part is completed from the germline J gene. The rearrangement uses TRBV20-1 and TRBJ2-3; 8 bases agree with TRBD2. The germline V gene encodes CDR1 DFQATT and CDR2 SNEGSKA (reference sequence). This CDR3 has 16 residues. The CDR3 sequence: CSARDEQRGGKETQYF. The sequenced CDR3 bases are TGCAGTGCTAGAGATGAGCAACGGGGGGGAAAAGAGACG.

This clone was counted at least ten times. The CDR3 end lies 3 residues beyond the end of the read and is filled in from the germline J gene. The chain recombines TRBV7-6 with TRBJ1-3; tentatively, D is TRBD1 (5 bases). Trimming pared 2 bases from V and 0 bases from J, leaving 14 bases between. Germline V gives CDR1 SGHVS, CDR2 FNYEAQ. This CDR3 region has 17 residues. The part of the CDR3 DNA that was read is TGTGCCAGCAGCTTACGCCGGGGGGTAGACTCTGGAAACACC. This gives the protein CASSLRRGVDSGNT. The CDR3 as a whole reads CASSLRRGVDSGNTIYF.

At least ten counts were recorded for this clone. Coverage ceases 3 residues before the CDR3 finishes, and the germline J gene fills in the end. V usage is TRBV19 and J usage is TRBJ2-4; 8 bases align to TRBD1. CDR1 and CDR2 (germline): LNHDA, SQIVND (reference sequence). Trimming took 3 bases from V and 6 from J; bases not matched to a gene: 7. The CDR3 is 15 amino acids. CDR3 DNA, as far as it was read: TGTGCCAGTAGTATCCTAAACAGGGGGTCAAACATT. Residues: CASSILNRGSNI. The entire CDR3 sequence reads CASSILNRGSNIQYF.

The table lists this clone with many counts. The sequenced fragment ends 3 residues before the CDR3 boundary, so the rest is inferred from the germline J gene. The genes are TRBV30 and TRBJ2-1; 14 bases agree with TRBD2. V was pared by 0 bases and J by 9 bases, with 4 bases of the junction left unmatched. This CDR3 region has 15 residues. CDR1 is GTSNPN and CDR2 is SVGIG in the germline V gene (reference sequence). The chain's CDR3 is CAWSVGTSGGVEQFF. CDR3 bases read: TGTGCCTGGAGTGTGGGGACTAGCGGGGGTGTTGAG.

In this sample, this clone turned up many times. The read terminates 3 residues ahead of where the CDR3 ends, so the germline J gene completes it. The chain combines TRBV11-2 with TRBJ2-1; 9 nucleotides align to TRBD2. This CDR3 is built from 15 residues. Germline V lookup: CDR1 SGHAT, CDR2 FQNNGV. V lost 7 bases and J lost 8; bases outside the gene matches: 12. CDR3 amino acids: CASNPGLAERHEQFF. CDR3 DNA (partial): TGTGCCAGCAACCCGGGACTAGCCGAACGTCATGAG. Full variable domain (rest looked up from reference TRBV11-2 and TRBJ2-1): EAGVAQSPRYKIIEKRQSVAFWCNPISGHATLYWYQQILGQGPKLLIQFQNNGVVDDSQLPKDRFSAERLKGVDSTLKIQPAKLEDSAVYLCASNPGLAERHEQFFGPGTRLTVL.

This clone occurred many times. With the read ending 3 residues before the CDR3 end, the germline J gene is used to fill in that end. The V call is TRBV14, the J call TRBJ1-2; weak D call: TRBD1 (5 bases). CDR1 and CDR2 (germline): SGHDN, FVKESK. The CDR3 is made up of 17 amino acids. CDR3 sequence reads: CASSQDSARVGVGGYTF. The CDR3 DNA, read in part, is TGTGCCAGCAGCCAAGATTCGGCCAGGGTAGGGGTCGGGGGC.

This clone was observed many times. Read coverage stops 3 residues before the CDR3 terminus; the germline J gene supplies the remainder. The V gene is TRBV5-4, the J gene TRBJ1-1, with D hard to call. Trimming left V 4 bases short and J 1 base short, with 11 bases between. The CDR3 runs to 14 residues. CDR1 and CDR2 from the germline V gene are SGHNT and YYREEE (reference sequence). Incomplete CDR3 DNA: TGTGCCAGCAGCACTGAAGCAGGGAACACTGAA. Protein sequence: CASSTEAGNTE. The full CDR3 is CASSTEAGNTEAFF. Full variable domain (missing parts from reference TRBV5-4 and TRBJ1-1): ETGVTQSPTHLIKTRGQQVTLRCSSQSGHNTVSWYQQALGQGPQFIFQYYREEENGRGNFPPRFSGLQFPNYSSELNVNALELDDSALYLCASSTEAGNTEAFFGQGTRLTVV.

The sample holds many counts of this clone. Coverage ceases 3 residues before the CDR3 finishes, and the germline J gene fills in the end. The chain employs TRBV6-1 and TRBJ2-7; maybe TRBD1 (5 bases). With 6 bases removed from V and 3 bases from J, the gap between germline ends came to 12 bases. The V gene's germline CDR1 is MNHNS and CDR2 SASEGT. CDR3 length: 13 amino acids. The CDR3 bases that were read are TGTGCCAGCAGGGAACAGGTATACTACGAG. This sequence encodes CASREQVYYE. The CDR3, in full, reads CASREQVYYEQYF.

As regards this clone: The read is 3 residues too short to cover the CDR3 end, so that end is filled in from the germline J gene. The chain combines TRBV7-9 with TRBJ1-1; D remains unclear. The CDR3 totals 13 residues. The V and J ends lost 0 bases and 5 bases respectively, with 7 bases between them. Per germline, CDR1 SEHNR and CDR2 FQNEAQ (reference sequence). The CDR3 loop reads CASSLAGWTEAFF. CDR3 DNA, as far as it was read: TGTGCCAGCAGCTTAGCAGGGTGGACTGAA.